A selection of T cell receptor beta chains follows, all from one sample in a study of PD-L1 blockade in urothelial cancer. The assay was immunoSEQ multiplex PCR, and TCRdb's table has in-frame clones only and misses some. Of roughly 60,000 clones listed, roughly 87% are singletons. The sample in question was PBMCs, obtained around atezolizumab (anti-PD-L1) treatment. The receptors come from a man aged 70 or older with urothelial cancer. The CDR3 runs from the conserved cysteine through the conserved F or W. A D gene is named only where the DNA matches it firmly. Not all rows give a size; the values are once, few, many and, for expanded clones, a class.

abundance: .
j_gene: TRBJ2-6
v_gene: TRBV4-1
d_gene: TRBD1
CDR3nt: TGCGCCAGCAGCCAGGGGACAGGTCGATCCTCTGGGGCCAACGTCCTGACTTTC
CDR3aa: CASSQGTGRSSGANVLTF

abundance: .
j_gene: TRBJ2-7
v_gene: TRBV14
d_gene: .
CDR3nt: TGTGCCAGCAGCCAATTCTTAGACACGCGTAGCGAGCAGTACTTC
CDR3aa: CASSQFLDTRSEQYF

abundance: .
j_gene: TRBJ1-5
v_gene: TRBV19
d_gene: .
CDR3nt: TGTGCCAGTATGGAACAGGAAAATCAGCCCCAGCATTTT
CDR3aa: CASMEQENQPQHF

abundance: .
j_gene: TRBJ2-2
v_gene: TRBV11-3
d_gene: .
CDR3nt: TGTGCCAGCAGGGAGGACTTGAACACCGGGGAGCTGTTTTTT
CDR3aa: CASREDLNTGELFF

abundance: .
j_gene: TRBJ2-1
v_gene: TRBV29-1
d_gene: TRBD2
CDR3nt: TGCAGCGTTCTCAGCCGGGGGGGACCCTACAATGAGCAGTTCTTC
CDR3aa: CSVLSRGGPYNEQFF

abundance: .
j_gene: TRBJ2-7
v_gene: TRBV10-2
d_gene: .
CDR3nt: TGCGCCAGCAGTGAGCGGGCGGGGCCTCCCTACGAGCAGTACTTC
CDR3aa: CASSERAGPPYEQYF

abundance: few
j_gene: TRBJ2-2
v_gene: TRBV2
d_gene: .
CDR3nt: TGTGCCAGCAGTAGCCTGTCGAACACCGGGGAGCTGTTTTTT
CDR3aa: CASSSLSNTGELFF

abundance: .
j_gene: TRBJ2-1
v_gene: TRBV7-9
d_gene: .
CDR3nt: TGTGCCAGCAGCCCACCCGGTCAGCCGGGCAATGAGCAGTTCTTC
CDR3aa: CASSPPGQPGNEQFF

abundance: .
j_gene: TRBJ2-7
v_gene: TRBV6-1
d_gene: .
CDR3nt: TGTGCCAGCATGATTGGGTGGGGGCGCGAGCAGTACTTC
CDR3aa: CASMIGWGREQYF

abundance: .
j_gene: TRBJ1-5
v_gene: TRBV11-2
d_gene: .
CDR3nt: TGTGCCAGCAGCTTACAGACAAATCAGCCCCAGCATTTT
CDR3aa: CASSLQTNQPQHF

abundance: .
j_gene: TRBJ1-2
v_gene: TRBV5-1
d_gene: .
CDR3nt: TGCGCCAGCAGCTTTACAGGGAGAGGGGTCTATGGCTACACCTTC
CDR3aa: CASSFTGRGVYGYTF

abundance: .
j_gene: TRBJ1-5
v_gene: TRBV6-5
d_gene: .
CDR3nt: TGTGCCACCGCCAGGCAACGCAGTCAGCCCCAGCATTTT
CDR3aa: CATARQRSQPQHF

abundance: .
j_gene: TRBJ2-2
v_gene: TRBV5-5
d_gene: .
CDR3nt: TGTGCCAGCAGCTTGCAGAACACCGGGGAGCTGTTTTTT
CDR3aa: CASSLQNTGELFF

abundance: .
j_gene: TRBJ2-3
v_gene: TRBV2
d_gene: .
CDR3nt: TGTGCCAGCAGTGAATATGATACGCAGTATTTT
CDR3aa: CASSEYDTQYF

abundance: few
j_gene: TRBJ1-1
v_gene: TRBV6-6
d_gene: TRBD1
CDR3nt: TGTGCCAGCAGTTACTCGCCTACAGGGGTAGTGCCTGAAGCTTTCTTT
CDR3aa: CASSYSPTGVVPEAFF

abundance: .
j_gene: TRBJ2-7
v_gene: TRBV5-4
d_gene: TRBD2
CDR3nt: TGTGCCAGCAGCTCAAGTCTTGTGCGCGGGAGCGAGCAGTACTTC
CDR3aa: CASSSSLVRGSEQYF

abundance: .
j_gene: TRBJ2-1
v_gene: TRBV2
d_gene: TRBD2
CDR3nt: TGTGCCAGCAGGACTGGCGGGGGAGAAAATGAGCAGTTCTTC
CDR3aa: CASRTGGGENEQFF

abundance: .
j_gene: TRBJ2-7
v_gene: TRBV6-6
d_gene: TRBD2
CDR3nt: TGTGCCAGCCGACCTCGGGTAGCGGGGGACGAGCAGTACTTC
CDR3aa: CASRPRVAGDEQYF

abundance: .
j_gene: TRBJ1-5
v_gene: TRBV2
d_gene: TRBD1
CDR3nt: TGTGCCAGCAGACAGGGGGCGCGGGCTCAGCCCCAGCATTTT
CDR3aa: CASRQGARAQPQHF

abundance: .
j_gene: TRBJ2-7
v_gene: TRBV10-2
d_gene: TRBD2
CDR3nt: TGCGCCAGCAGTGAGATAGGTAGCGGGCGCTCCTACGAGCAGTACTTC
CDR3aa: CASSEIGSGRSYEQYF

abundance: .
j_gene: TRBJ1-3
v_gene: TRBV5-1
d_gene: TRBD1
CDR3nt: TGCGCCAGCAGCTTGTCACAGGGGGCAACTGGAAACACCATATATTTT
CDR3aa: CASSLSQGATGNTIYF

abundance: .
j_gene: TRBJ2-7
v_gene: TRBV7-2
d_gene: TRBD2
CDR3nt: TGTGCCAGCAGCACCCGGGGACTAGCGGGAGCGGGCGAGCAGTACTTC
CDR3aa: CASSTRGLAGAGEQYF

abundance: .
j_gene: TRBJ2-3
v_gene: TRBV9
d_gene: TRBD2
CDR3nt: TGTGCCAGCAGCGTCGGGACTAGCGGAGGGGGCACAGATACGCAGTATTTT
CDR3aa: CASSVGTSGGGTDTQYF

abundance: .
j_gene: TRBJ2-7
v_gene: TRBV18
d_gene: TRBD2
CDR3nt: TGTGCCAGCTCACCAGGGGACTATGCCTACGAGCAGTACTTC
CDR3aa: CASSPGDYAYEQYF

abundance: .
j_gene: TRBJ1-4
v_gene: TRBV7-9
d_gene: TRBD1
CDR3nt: TGTGCCAGCAGCTTAGGGGCAGGGGGCAACGAAAAACTGTTTTTT
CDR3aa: CASSLGAGGNEKLFF

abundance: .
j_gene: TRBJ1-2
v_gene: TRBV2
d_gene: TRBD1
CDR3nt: TGTGCCAGCAGTGAGGTCAGGGGGCGAGGCTATGGCTACACCTTC
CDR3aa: CASSEVRGRGYGYTF

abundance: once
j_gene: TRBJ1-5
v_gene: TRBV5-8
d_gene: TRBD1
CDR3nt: TGTGCCAGCAGCTTCTACAGGGGGCAGGGTCAGCCCCAGCATTTT
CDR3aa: CASSFYRGQGQPQHF

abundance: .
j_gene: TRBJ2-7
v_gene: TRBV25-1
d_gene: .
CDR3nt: TGTGCCAGCAGTGATCCCCGGGGTAGCTCCTACGAGCAGTACTTC
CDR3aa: CASSDPRGSSYEQYF

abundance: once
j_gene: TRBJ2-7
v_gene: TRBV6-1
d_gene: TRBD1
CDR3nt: TGTGCCAGCTTAACCGGGACAGTAACCTACGAGCAGTACTTC
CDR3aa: CASLTGTVTYEQYF

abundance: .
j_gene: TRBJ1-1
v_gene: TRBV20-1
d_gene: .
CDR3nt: TGCAGTGCTAGGGGAGACACTGAAGCTTTCTTT
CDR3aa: CSARGDTEAFF

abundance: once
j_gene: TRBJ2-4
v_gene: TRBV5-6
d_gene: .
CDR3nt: TGTGCCAGCAGCTTCGAGGGGGTGGACATTCAGTACTTC
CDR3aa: CASSFEGVDIQYF

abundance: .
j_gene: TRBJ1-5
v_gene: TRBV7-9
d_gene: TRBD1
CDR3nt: TGTGCCAGCAGCCCTAACAGGGGTCAGCCCCAGCATTTT
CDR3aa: CASSPNRGQPQHF

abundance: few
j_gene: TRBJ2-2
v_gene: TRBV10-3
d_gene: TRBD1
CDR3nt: TGTGCCATCAGTGTAGGACAGGGGGCGAACACCGGGGAGCTGTTTTTT
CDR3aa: CAISVGQGANTGELFF

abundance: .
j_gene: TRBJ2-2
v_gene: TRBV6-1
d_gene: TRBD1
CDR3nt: TGTGCCAGCAGTGAACTGGGACAGGGGCGCAACACCGGGGAGCTGTTTTTT
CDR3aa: CASSELGQGRNTGELFF

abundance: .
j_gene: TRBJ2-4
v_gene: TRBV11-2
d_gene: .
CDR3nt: TGTGCCAGCAGCCAGGGGGGCCAGATTCAGTACTTC
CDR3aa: CASSQGGQIQYF

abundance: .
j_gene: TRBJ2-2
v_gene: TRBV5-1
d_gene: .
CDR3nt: TGCGCCAGCAGCTTGGGGCAGAACACCGGGGAGCTGTTTTTT
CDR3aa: CASSLGQNTGELFF

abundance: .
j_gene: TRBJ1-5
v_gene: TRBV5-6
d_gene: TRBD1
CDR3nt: TGTGCCAGCAGCGCAACACAGGGGACGACTCAGCCCCAGCATTTT
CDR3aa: CASSATQGTTQPQHF

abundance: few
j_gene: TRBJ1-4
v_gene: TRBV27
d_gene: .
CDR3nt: TGTGCCAGCAGTTTATATTGGGCTGAAAAACTGTTTTTT
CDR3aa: CASSLYWAEKLFF

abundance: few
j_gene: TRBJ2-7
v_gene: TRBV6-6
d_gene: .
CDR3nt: TGTGCCAGCAGTTACGCTACAGGGTTGAACGTCGAGCAGTACTTC
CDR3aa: CASSYATGLNVEQYF

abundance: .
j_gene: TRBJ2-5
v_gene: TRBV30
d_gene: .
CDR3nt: TGTGCCTGGAGTGTCGGGGGAGGCGAGACCCAGTACTTC
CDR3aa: CAWSVGGGETQYF

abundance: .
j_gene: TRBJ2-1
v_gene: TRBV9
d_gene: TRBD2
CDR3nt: TGTGCCAGCAGCGTGACGGGACTAGAAACCAATGAGCAGTTCTTC
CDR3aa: CASSVTGLETNEQFF

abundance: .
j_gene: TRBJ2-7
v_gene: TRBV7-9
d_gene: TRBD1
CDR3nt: TGTGCCAGCAGCCCAACCTTTCCGGGACAGATAACCTACGAGCAGTACTTC
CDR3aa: CASSPTFPGQITYEQYF

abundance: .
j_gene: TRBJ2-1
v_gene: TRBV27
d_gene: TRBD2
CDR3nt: TGTGCCAGCAGCCTAGGGCTAGCGGGGTACAATGAGCAGTTCTTC
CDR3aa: CASSLGLAGYNEQFF

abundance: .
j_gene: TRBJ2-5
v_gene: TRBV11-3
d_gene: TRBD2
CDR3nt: TGTGCCAGCAGTTTGGGGAGGGGCTCCGAGACCCAGTACTTC
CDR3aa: CASSLGRGSETQYF

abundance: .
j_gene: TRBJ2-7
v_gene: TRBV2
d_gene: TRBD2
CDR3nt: TGTGCCAGCAACCTCCTAGCGGGAGGTACGGGCGAGCAGTACTTC
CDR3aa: CASNLLAGGTGEQYF